The 15 T cell receptor beta chains presented below share a single source sample, sequenced in a study of T cells after yellow fever vaccination. MiXCR, run by TCRdb on the 5' RACE reads, gives a single entry per CDR3 protein. Here the sample spans about 630,000 distinct CDR3 sequences, 10% to 15% being singletons. Sequences were derived from PBMCs, sampled on the day of the yellow fever booster vaccination. Receptor source: a man aged 25-45 years who received the YFV17D yellow fever vaccine.

There are a few counts of this clonotype. This sequence joins TRBV29-1 and TRBJ2-6, with a tentative D call TRBD2 (5 bases). From germline, CDR1 is SQVTM and CDR2 ANQGSEA. The CDR3 runs 15 residues. Deletions cut 4 bases from V and 0 bases from J, with 10 bases between. The CDR3 DNA sequence: TGCAGCGTTGGACTAATCCGCTCTGGGGCCAACGTCCTGACTTTC. Residues: CSVGLIRSGANVLTF.

The J gene is TRBJ2-5, the V gene TRBV5-1; perhaps TRBD1 as D (7 bases). The CDR3 spans 14 residues. The ends were cut back, 1 base at V and 3 bases at J, with 10 bases in the middle. From germline, CDR1 is SGHRS and CDR2 YFSETQ. CDR3 DNA sequence: TGCGCCAGCAGCTTGATCAGGGGGGAAGAGACCCAGTACTTC. Protein: CASSLIRGEETQYF. Complete variable domain (other parts from reference TRBV5-1 and TRBJ2-5): KAGVTQTPRYLIKTRGQQVTLSCSPISGHRSVSWYQQTPGQGLQFLFEYFSETQRNKGNFPGRFSGRQFSNSRSEMNVSTLELGDSALYLCASSLIRGEETQYFGPGTRLLVL.

The chain couples TRBV20-1 to TRBJ2-5; 7 bases fit TRBD2. There are 13 residues in the CDR3. Germline-derived CDR1 and CDR2 are DFQATT and SNEGSKA (reference sequence). After removal of 7 bases from V and 4 bases from J, the junction contained 9 bases not matched to a gene. CDR3 nucleotide sequence: TGCAGTGTCTTGAGAGCGGGAAGAGAGACCCAGTACTTC. It specifies CSVLRAGRETQYF.

Written as DNA, the CDR3 is TGTGCCATCAGTGAGTCTGGCAGGGCGGGCAGCTACACCTTC. This sequence encodes CAISESGRAGSYTF. The V call is TRBV10-3, the J call TRBJ1-2, with D possibly TRBD1 on 5 matching bases. The CDR3 consists of 14 residues. The germline V gene encodes CDR1 ENHRY and CDR2 SYGVKD. Trimming took 0 bases from V and 9 from J, leaving 14 bases between them.

The chain employs TRBV6-2 or TRBV6-3 and TRBJ2-1; the match to TRBD1 covers 9 bases. CDR3 length equals 15 residues. Germline V lookup: CDR1 MNHEY, CDR2 SVGEGT. Trimming at V came to 5 bases and at J to 3 bases, leaving 5 bases not matched to a gene. In nucleotides, the CDR3 is TGTGCCAGCAGTAGAACAGGGGGCTTCTACAATGAGCAGTTCTTC. It codes for CASSRTGGFYNEQFF.

The table lists this clonotype with a few counts. CDR3 loop: CSARHQEVVYGYTF. The CDR3 region has the DNA TGCAGTGCTAGACATCAGGAAGTAGTCTATGGCTACACCTTC. V and J are TRBV20-1 and TRBJ1-2, with D uncertain. In germline, CDR1 is DFQATT, CDR2 SNEGSKA (reference sequence). This CDR3 is 14 amino acids long. Trimming removed 2 bases from V and 4 bases from J, with 14 bases in between.

The chain uses TRBV7-9 and TRBJ2-2, with D unresolved. Trimming left V 0 bases short and J 5 bases short, with 10 bases between. Germline CDR1 and CDR2: SEHNR and FQNEAQ (reference sequence). The length of the CDR3 is 15 residues. The CDR3 is CASSLAYLETGELFF. The CDR3 bases are TGTGCCAGCAGCTTAGCTTATTTGGAAACCGGGGAGCTGTTTTTT.

This clonotype was recorded at least ten times. The chain links TRBV5-1 to TRBJ2-2, with D unclear. The germline gives CDR1 SGHRS, CDR2 YFSETQ. V was trimmed by 4 bases and J by 0 bases, leaving 4 bases between them. This CDR3 is built from 13 residues. The CDR3 DNA is TGCGCCAGCAGCGCCGCGAACACCGGGGAGCTGTTTTTT. As protein: CASSAANTGELFF.

This clonotype was observed a few times. The rearrangement links TRBV30 to TRBJ1-5, with 9 bases matching TRBD1. The V and J ends lost 2 bases and 2 bases, in that order; junction bases with no gene match: 7. The CDR3 totals 16 residues. In germline, CDR1 is GTSNPN, CDR2 SVGIG (reference sequence). CDR3 region: CAWSRTGGAGNQPQHF. The CDR3 DNA reads as TGTGCCTGGAGTCGTACAGGGGGCGCCGGCAATCAGCCCCAGCATTTT.

In this sample, this clonotype turned up a few times. This rearrangement joins TRBV6-5 to TRBJ1-1; no definite D call. Per germline, CDR1 MNHEY and CDR2 SVGAGI. V was pared by 2 bases and J by 0 bases, with 4 bases between. The CDR3 covers 13 residues. For the CDR3, the DNA is TGTGCCAGCAGTTACCGAGTGAACACTGAAGCTTTCTTT. This translates into CASSYRVNTEAFF.

There are many counts of this clonotype. The chain employs TRBV25-1 and TRBJ2-7; 8 bases fit TRBD2. This CDR3 has 16 residues. V shed 2 bases and J 2 bases; nucleotides not matched to a gene: 8. Germline CDR1 and CDR2: MGHDK and SYGVNS. The CDR3 nucleotides read TGTGCCAGCAGTGAAGCCGGGCAGGGACTAGCCTACGAGCAGTACTTC. This sequence encodes CASSEAGQGLAYEQYF.

The chain employs TRBV12-3 or TRBV12-4 and TRBJ2-7; D uncertain. V lost 4 bases and J 6 bases, leaving 7 bases between the germline ends. This CDR3 region has 11 residues. The CDR3 loop reads CASSWRSEQYF. The CDR3, as DNA: TGTGCCAGCAGTTGGAGATCCGAGCAGTACTTC.

This clonotype was seen many times. The chain couples TRBV12-3 or TRBV12-4 to TRBJ2-7; the D gene could be TRBD1 or TRBD2 (5 bases each). The CDR3 runs 14 residues. The V and J ends lost 6 bases and 4 bases respectively, with 16 bases between them. The CDR3 bases are TGTGCCAGCAGGAAAGGGGACGGGAAATACGAGCAGTACTTC. Translating it yields CASRKGDGKYEQYF.

A few counts support this clonotype. The chain is built from TRBV5-1 and TRBJ2-7; 9 nucleotides agree with TRBD2. V dropped 3 bases and J dropped 4; count of bases not matched to a gene: 11. Germline-derived CDR1 and CDR2 are SGHRS and YFSETQ. This CDR3 has 16 residues. The chain's CDR3 is CASSSREASGEYEQYF. The CDR3 DNA sequence: TGCGCCAGCAGCTCCCGCGAGGCTAGCGGGGAATACGAGCAGTACTTC.

The chain is built from TRBV7-9 and TRBJ1-3; the D gene is possibly TRBD1 (5 bases). The V end was cut by 5 bases, the J end by 1 base, with 15 bases between. Per the germline V gene, CDR1 is SEHNR and CDR2 is FQNEAQ (reference sequence). The CDR3 is made up of 16 amino acids. CDR3 sequence (DNA): TGTGCCAGCAGCCGAAGGGACGGGAGGTCTGGAAACACCATATATTTT. Protein: CASSRRDGRSGNTIYF.